The 12 T cell receptor beta chains in this list originate from one sample, sequenced in a study of shared clonotypes between healthy human individuals. The naive CD8 fraction comprised CD45RO-negative cells positively selected for CCR7 and excluded terminally differentiated effector memory CD45RA+ cells. Some clones are missing from TCRdb's copy, which holds only in-frame ones; the method was immunoSEQ multiplex PCR. The data contain about 680,000 clones, 92% of them singletons. Sequencing was performed on naive CD8+ T cells sorted from blood. All receptors derive from a man aged 25 to 40 in good health.

This clone occurred a few times. V and J are TRBV6-5 and TRBJ1-1; D remains unclear. This CDR3 contains 14 residues. The germline V gene encodes CDR1 MNHEY and CDR2 SVGAGI. Trimming cost V 7 bases and J 0 bases, with 12 bases left between them. In DNA, the CDR3 is TGTGCCAGCAAAGGCTCCCTCATGAACACTGAAGCTTTCTTT. Its protein is CASKGSLMNTEAFF.

The CDR3 here is CASSFAGGHTEAFF. CDR3 coding DNA: TGCGCCAGCAGCTTTGCAGGGGGTCACACTGAAGCTTTCTTT. V usage is TRBV5-1 and J usage is TRBJ1-1, with 7 nucleotides matching TRBD1. This CDR3 comprises 14 residues. Looked up from germline, CDR1 is SGHRS and CDR2 is YFSETQ. Trimming removed 2 bases from V and 3 bases from J; junction bases left unmatched: 4.

The rearrangement uses TRBV9 and TRBJ2-5; 11 bases are a match to TRBD2. The J call may be in error: the DNA end matches TRBJ2-7 better. The CDR3 covers 16 residues. Germline values: CDR1 SGDLS, CDR2 YYNGEE. The CDR3 bases are TGTGCCAGCAGCGTAGCTACTAGCGGGAGTTTAGGCGAGCAGTACTTC. This codes for CASSVATSGSLGEQYF.

This chain connects TRBV19 to TRBJ2-7, with 10 positions matching TRBD1. J gave up 6 bases and V 3 bases, and 2 bases lay outside the gene matches. Germline CDR1 is LNHDA and CDR2 is SQIVND (reference sequence). The CDR3 is 13 amino acids. CDR3: CASSMGTGAEQYF. The CDR3 DNA follows: TGTGCCAGTAGTATGGGGACAGGGGCCGAGCAGTACTTC. Using reference TRBV19 and TRBJ2-7 for the parts outside the CDR3, the full variable domain is DGGITQSPKYLFRKEGQNVTLSCEQNLNHDAMYWYRQDPGQGLRLIYYSQIVNDFQKGDIAEGYSVSREKKESFPLTVTSAQKNPTAFYLCASSMGTGAEQYFGPGTRLTVT.

The chain links TRBV19 to TRBJ2-7, with D possibly TRBD2 on 6 matching bases. Trimming cost V 3 bases and J 0 bases, with 15 bases left between them. The CDR3 is made up of 16 amino acids. CDR1 and CDR2 from the germline V gene are LNHDA and SQIVND (reference sequence). CDR3 sequence reads: CASSIRASAYSYEQYF. Written as DNA, the CDR3 is TGTGCCAGTAGTATTAGGGCTAGCGCTTACTCCTACGAGCAGTACTTC.

This sequence joins TRBV27 and TRBJ1-1, with a weak D call TRBD1 (5 bases). V was pared by 2 bases and J by 11 bases, with 12 bases between. The germline V gene has CDR1 MNHEY and CDR2 SMNVEV (reference sequence). This CDR3 has 12 residues. The DNA of the CDR3 is TGTGCCAGCAGTTTAGGGCAGGGTGAGGCTTTCTTT. Translation: CASSLGQGEAFF.

V usage is TRBV29-1 and J usage is TRBJ1-2, with D hard to call. Germline lookup yields CDR1 SQVTM and CDR2 ANQGSEA. CDR3 length equals 11 residues. The V end lost 5 bases, the J end lost 7 bases, and 11 bases lay between the germline ends. In nucleotides, the CDR3 is TGCAGCGTTATAATGGCGGGTGGCTACACCTTC. This encodes CSVIMAGGYTF.

The J gene is TRBJ2-1, the V gene TRBV27; D may be TRBD2 (5 bases). Trimming removed 6 bases at V and 8 bases at J, with 20 bases between. Looked up from germline, CDR1 is MNHEY and CDR2 is SMNVEV (reference sequence). The CDR3 loop spans 15 amino acids. In DNA, the CDR3 is TGTGCCAGCAGCCTACGCGGGTTCTATCTCTATGAGCAGTTCTTC. This encodes CASSLRGFYLYEQFF.

About this clone itself: Other DNA sequences from this sample encode an identical CDR3 as well. V gene TRBV5-5 combines with J gene TRBJ2-3, with D perhaps matching TRBD2 (5 bases). Germline V gene lookup returns CDR1 SGHKS and CDR2 YYEKEE (reference sequence). Trimming shortened V by 2 bases and J by 0 bases, and 7 bases separated the two germline ends. This CDR3 is built from 14 residues. CDR3 amino acids: CASSLGGSTDTQYF. CDR3 sequence (DNA): TGTGCCAGCAGCTTAGGAGGAAGCACAGATACGCAGTATTTT.

This clone was counted a few times. The gene calls are TRBV5-3 and TRBJ2-7; D not resolved. TRBV5-3 falls under the ORF class, with uncertain function. The CDR3 totals 11 residues. Trimming pared 9 bases from V and 7 bases from J, leaving 14 bases between. CDR3 in amino acids: CAIMLVWEQYF. The DNA for the CDR3 is TGTGCCATAATGCTGGTTTGGGAGCAGTACTTC.

The chain links TRBV10-3 to TRBJ1-2; D is ambiguous. The CDR3 is 15 amino acids. Germline V gives CDR1 ENHRY, CDR2 SYGVKD. Trimming removed 3 bases at V and 8 bases at J, with 19 bases between. DNA of the CDR3: TGTGCCATCAGTGACCCCGGGATCGGGGTGCGGGGCTACACCTTC. Encoded protein: CAISDPGIGVRGYTF.

On this clone itself: The sample has other DNA sequences that encode this CDR3 too. The V call is TRBV28, the J call TRBJ2-3, with D maybe TRBD2 (6 bases). The CDR3 is 14 amino acids. Trimming removed 2 bases from V and 0 bases from J, with 6 bases in between. Germline CDR1 reads MDHEN; CDR2 reads SYDVKM. CDR3 amino acids: CASSLAGSTDTQYF. CDR3 sequence (DNA): TGTGCCAGCAGTTTAGCGGGGAGCACAGATACGCAGTATTTT.